This entry lists 24 T cell receptor beta chains sequenced from one sample in a study of blood T cell repertoires in COVID-19. Profiled with immunoSEQ multiplex PCR; TCRdb holds only in-frame clones, not every one. The repertoire consists of around 140,000 clones, with roughly 90% occurring once and the leading ten covering about 2.1%. The material sequenced was peripheral blood. These receptors were obtained from a man between 70 and 80 years old with active COVID-19.

CDR3 region: CASAQGGFNTEAFF. The CDR3, as DNA: TGTGCCAGCGCCCAGGGTGGTTTTAACACTGAAGCTTTCTTT. This chain uses TRBV5-4 with TRBJ1-1; weak D call: TRBD1 (5 bases). The CDR3 has 14 amino acids. Trimming removed 7 bases from V and 2 bases from J, with 15 bases in between. Germline V CDR1 and CDR2: SGHNT, YYREEE (reference sequence). Drawing the rest from reference TRBV5-4 and TRBJ1-1, the complete variable domain is ETGVTQSPTHLIKTRGQQVTLRCSSQSGHNTVSWYQQALGQGPQFIFQYYREEENGRGNFPPRFSGLQFPNYSSELNVNALELDDSALYLCASAQGGFNTEAFFGQGTRLTVV.

A few counts support this clone. CDR3 protein: CASSLEPETANTGELFF. CDR3 sequence (DNA): TGTGCCAGCAGCTTAGAGCCCGAGACAGCGAACACCGGGGAGCTGTTTTTT. The chain combines TRBV11-2 with TRBJ2-2, with TRBD1 as a possible D gene (5 bases). Germline CDR1 and CDR2: SGHAT and FQNNGV. The CDR3 has 17 amino acids. V lost 0 bases, J lost 0 bases, and 11 bases lay in between. Variable domain in full (rest from reference TRBV11-2 and TRBJ2-2): EAGVAQSPRYKIIEKRQSVAFWCNPISGHATLYWYQQILGQGPKLLIQFQNNGVVDDSQLPKDRFSAERLKGVDSTLKIQPAKLEDSAVYLCASSLEPETANTGELFFGEGSRLTVL.

As concerns this clone: One end of the junction fails to match germline, which may point to a read error. Other DNA sequences in this specimen translate into the identical CDR3. This chain uses TRBV4-3 with TRBJ2-2; 8 bases map to TRBD1. The CDR3 totals 16 residues. CDR1 is LGHNA, CDR2 YSLEER, per germline. CDR3 residues: CASSQAYRGVTGELFF. The CDR3 region has the DNA TGCGCCAGCAGCCAAGCTTACAGGGGGGTGACCGGGGAGCTATTTTTT.

This clone was picked up one time. This rearrangement joins TRBV30 to TRBJ1-1; D gene ambiguous. Trimming shortened V by 0 bases and J by 6 bases, and 14 bases separated the two germline ends. The V gene's germline CDR1 is GTSNPN and CDR2 SVGIG (reference sequence). The CDR3 sequence is 14 residues long. The CDR3 DNA reads as TGTGCCTGGAGTGTAGGTGGGCCCGACGCTGAAGCTTTCTTT. As protein: CAWSVGGPDAEAFF.

V and J are TRBV27 and TRBJ2-1; 14 bases align to TRBD2. The CDR3 totals 16 residues. V shed 2 bases and J 6 bases; nucleotides not matched to a gene: 3. Germline V gene sequence: CDR1 MNHEY, CDR2 SMNVEV (reference sequence). CDR3 sequence (DNA): TGTGCCAGCAGTTTACTTGGACTAGCGGGAGGCAATGAGCAGTTCTTC. Residues: CASSLLGLAGGNEQFF.

For the CDR3, the DNA is TGTGCCAGCAGCCAATTTGGGGGGTCTGGAAACACCATATATTTT. Protein sequence: CASSQFGGSGNTIYF. The chain recombines TRBV4-2 with TRBJ1-3, with a tentative D call TRBD1 (5 bases). The CDR3 is 15 residues long. V dropped 2 bases and J dropped 1 base, with 9 bases sitting between them. Germline CDR1 LGHNA, CDR2 YNFKEQ.

This clone was seen a few times. The chain employs TRBV28 and TRBJ1-4; TRBD1 aligns across 7 bases. The CDR3 consists of 14 residues. CDR1 MDHEN and CDR2 SYDVKM come from the germline V gene. V shed 4 bases and J 9 bases; nucleotides not matched to a gene: 8. In DNA, the CDR3 is TGTGCCAGCAGTTCGACAGGGAAACTTCAAAAACTGTTTTTT. Protein: CASSSTGKLQKLFF.

The chain joins TRBV24-1 to TRBJ2-7, with D possibly being TRBD2 (6 bases). This CDR3 contains 12 residues. Trimming shortened V by 5 bases and J by 6 bases, and 10 bases separated the two germline ends. Germline lookup yields CDR1 KGHDR and CDR2 SFDVKD. CDR3 in amino acids: CATSVTGVEQYF. Here the CDR3 DNA reads TGTGCCACCAGTGTAACGGGGGTCGAGCAGTACTTC.

This chain uses TRBV7-2 with TRBJ1-2, with TRBD1 matching over 10 bases. V was clipped by 5 bases and J by 4 bases; unmatched bases: 7. The CDR3 is 15 residues long. CDR1 is SGHTA and CDR2 is FQGNSA in the germline V gene. CDR3 amino acids: CASSGRDRGSYGYTF. For the CDR3, the DNA is TGTGCCAGCAGCGGGCGGGACAGGGGATCCTATGGCTACACCTTC.

This rearrangement joins TRBV29-1 to TRBJ2-7; tentative D call: TRBD2 (6 bases). Trimming took 7 bases from V and 1 from J, leaving 8 bases between them. Germline V gives CDR1 SQVTM, CDR2 ANQGSEA. This CDR3 region has 11 residues. The CDR3 is CSGGESYEQYF. CDR3 nucleotides: TGCAGCGGCGGGGAATCCTACGAGCAGTACTTC.

J is TRBJ2-3 and V is TRBV4-3; 8 nucleotides align to TRBD1. Per germline, CDR1 LGHNA and CDR2 YSLEER. The junction had 8 bases not matched to a gene; V was cut back by 3 bases and J by 6 bases. This CDR3 comprises 15 residues. In nucleotides, the CDR3 is TGCGCCAGCAGCCAGAGGACAGGGCGGTCTGATACGCAGTATTTT. Translated: CASSQRTGRSDTQYF.

This CDR3 reads CASTTRGGNTEAFF. The CDR3 nucleotides read TGTGCCAGCACTACTAGGGGAGGGAACACTGAAGCTTTCTTT. The V gene is TRBV5-5, the J gene TRBJ1-1, with D possibly TRBD1 on 5 matching bases. This CDR3 has 14 amino acids. V lost 6 bases and J 1 base, leaving 13 bases between the germline ends. Germline values: CDR1 SGHKS, CDR2 YYEKEE (reference sequence).

The gene calls are TRBV9 and TRBJ2-7; a weak D match, TRBD2 (5 bases). V lost 4 bases and J lost 3, with 14 bases in between. The CDR3 sequence is 14 residues long. Germline lookup yields CDR1 SGDLS and CDR2 YYNGEE. DNA for the CDR3: TGTGCCAGCAGCCCCCGAGGAGGACTCTACGAGCAGTACTTC. Amino acid sequence: CASSPRGGLYEQYF. Full variable domain (remainder filled in from reference TRBV9 and TRBJ2-7): DSGVTQTPKHLITATGQRVTLRCSPRSGDLSVYWYQQSLDQGLQFLIQYYNGEERAKGNILERFSAQQFPDLHSELNLSSLELGDSALYFCASSPRGGLYEQYFGPGTRLTVT.

The chain employs TRBV2 and TRBJ2-1; TRBD2 aligns across 12 bases. With 6 bases clipped from V and 6 bases from J, the junction kept 6 bases outside the gene matches. The CDR3 totals 15 residues. CDR1 is SNHLY and CDR2 is FYNNEI in the germline V gene. CDR3 sequence: CASRASGRALNEQFF. CDR3 DNA sequence: TGTGCCAGCAGAGCTAGCGGGAGGGCCCTCAATGAGCAGTTCTTC.

This clone was seen a single time. V and J are TRBV28 and TRBJ1-4, with 8 bases matching TRBD1. Trimming removed 3 bases from V and 8 bases from J; junction bases left unmatched: 8. The CDR3 is 15 residues long. Per the germline V gene, CDR1 is MDHEN and CDR2 is SYDVKM. This CDR3 is CASSFSDRVGEKLFF. CDR3 in DNA: TGTGCCAGCAGTTTCTCGGACAGGGTAGGGGAAAAACTGTTTTTT.

This sequence joins TRBV7-9 and TRBJ2-7; D call uncertain. This CDR3 is built from 13 residues. V shed 5 bases and J shed 5 bases, with 13 bases lying between them. Germline CDR1 is SEHNR and CDR2 is FQNEAQ (reference sequence). CDR3: CASSTPFPNEQYF. CDR3 DNA: TGTGCCAGCAGCACCCCCTTCCCTAACGAGCAGTACTTC.

This clone has only a few counts. The J gene is TRBJ1-5, the V gene TRBV5-5; D is unresolved. CDR1 is SGHKS and CDR2 is YYEKEE in the germline V gene (reference sequence). The CDR3 totals 14 residues. V was trimmed by 2 bases and J by 0 bases, leaving 6 bases between them. CDR3 DNA sequence: TGTGCCAGCAGCTTCACAGATAGCAATCAGCCCCAGCATTTT. This sequence encodes CASSFTDSNQPQHF.

This rearrangement joins TRBV6-1 to TRBJ1-5; D is possibly TRBD1 (5 bases). The V end was cut by 1 base, the J end by 7 bases, with 17 bases between. The CDR3 sequence is 16 residues long. Per germline, CDR1 MNHNS and CDR2 SASEGT. CDR3 residues: CASSEGSQGGQQPQHF. The CDR3 coding sequence is TGTGCCAGCAGTGAAGGGTCCCAGGGAGGGCAGCAGCCCCAGCATTTT.

This chain uses TRBV6-1 with TRBJ2-2; 11 nucleotides align to TRBD1. The CDR3 sequence is 17 residues long. Germline assignment: CDR1 MNHNS and CDR2 SASEGT. V shed 2 bases, J shed 7 bases, and the junction held 9 bases outside the gene matches. CDR3 region: CASSESWDRGSGGELFF. The CDR3, as DNA: TGTGCCAGCAGTGAAAGTTGGGACAGGGGGTCTGGCGGGGAGCTGTTTTTT.

For this clone: Sequence at one end of the junction differs from germline and may be a read error. Other DNA sequences within the sample encode an identical CDR3. This chain links TRBV18 with TRBJ2-3, with 7 bases matching TRBD1. There are 12 residues in the CDR3. In germline, CDR1 is KGHSH, CDR2 LQKENI. The CDR3, as DNA: TGTGCCAGCTCCCCACAGGGGGATACGCAGTATTTT. Protein: CASSPQGDTQYF.

The gene calls are TRBV28 and TRBJ2-7; TRBD1 aligns across 12 bases. The V and J ends lost 6 bases and 0 bases, in that order; junction bases with no gene match: 6. Germline CDR1 reads MDHEN; CDR2 reads SYDVKM. The CDR3 loop spans 16 amino acids. This CDR3 reads CASSLGQGASSYEQYF. In DNA, the CDR3 is TGTGCCAGCAGCTTGGGACAGGGGGCGAGCTCCTACGAGCAGTACTTC.

The genes are TRBV19 and TRBJ1-1, with D unresolved. There are 15 residues in the CDR3. V was trimmed by 8 bases and J by 0 bases, leaving 16 bases between them. Germline-derived CDR1 and CDR2 are LNHDA and SQIVND (reference sequence). CDR3 in amino acids: CASSDTNRLNTEAFF. The CDR3 DNA reads TGTGCCAGTTCTGACACAAACCGATTGAACACTGAAGCTTTCTTT.

The sample holds one count of this clone. The V gene is TRBV4-2, the J gene TRBJ2-1; a possible D gene is TRBD2 (6 bases). Trimming pared 4 bases from V and 3 bases from J, leaving 10 bases between. The germline V gene encodes CDR1 LGHNA and CDR2 YNFKEQ. The CDR3 totals 14 residues. CDR3 amino acids: CASSRLAYYNEQFF. The CDR3 coding sequence is TGTGCCAGCAGCCGGCTAGCGTACTACAATGAGCAGTTCTTC.

About this clone: Other DNA variants within this sample encode the same CDR3. The J gene is TRBJ2-1, the V gene TRBV24-1; 9 bases agree with TRBD1. V shed 4 bases, J shed 1 base, and the junction held 4 bases outside the gene matches. The CDR3 is 16 amino acids. Germline-derived CDR1 and CDR2 are KGHDR and SFDVKD. In DNA, the CDR3 is TGTGCCACCAGTGACCCCGGGACAGGGTCCTACAATGAGCAGTTCTTC. Translation gives CATSDPGTGSYNEQFF.